This T cell receptor (beta chain) was recorded in a study of patients and donors after allogeneic stem cell transplantation. This clonotype was observed a handful of times. TCRdb re-called the RT-PCR reads through MiXCR, storing one row per CDR3 protein. The profile shows hundreds of thousands of distinct CDR3 sequences, 35% to 45% of them singletons. Germline CDR1 and CDR2: SGHRS and YFSETQ. This CDR3 is 14 amino acids long. After removal of 6 bases from V and 3 bases from J, the junction contained 9 bases not matched to a gene. Sequencing used blood, either unsorted or a sorted T cell fraction (not recorded which). The TCR sequence derives from a human donor who was either an allogeneic HSCT recipient or a stem cell or donor lymphocyte infusion donor (not recorded which). It is not recorded whose cells these are; they may come from a transplant donor. The chain employs TRBV5-1 and TRBJ2-7; TRBD1 aligns across 7 bases. CDR3 DNA sequence: TGCGCCAGCAACCTGGGACAGAGAAGCTACGAGCAGTACTTC. It yields the protein CASNLGQRSYEQYF. Variable domain in full (rest from reference TRBV5-1 and TRBJ2-7): KAGVTQTPRYLIKTRGQQVTLSCSPISGHRSVSWYQQTPGQGLQFLFEYFSETQRNKGNFPGRFSGRQFSNSRSEMNVSTLELGDSALYLCASNLGQRSYEQYFGPGTRLTVT.